This TCR beta chain originates from a study of human thymus T cells. Produced via immunoSEQ multiplex PCR; TCRdb's table is partial and in-frame only. The repertoire holds 120,000 or so clones, with more than 90% as singletons. V gave up 0 bases and J gave up 3 bases, with 6 bases separating them. Germline values: CDR1 MNHEY, CDR2 SVGAGI. The CDR3 is 14 amino acids. Obtained as resections during corrective heart surgery, the thymus tissue was then studied. The specimen sequenced was thymus tissue. The TCR was taken from a boy in the first two years of life with a congenital heart defect but otherwise immunologically healthy. The rearrangement uses TRBV6-5 and TRBJ2-1, with D uncertain. DNA for the CDR3: TGTGCCAGCAGTTACTCGAGCAGCTACAATGAGCAGTTCTTC. It encodes CASSYSSSYNEQFF.